This T cell receptor (beta chain) was recovered during a study of T-cell reconstitution after alpha-beta-depleted transplantation in children. This CDR3 spans 14 amino acids. V was pared by 6 bases and J by 5 bases, with 6 bases of the junction left unmatched. The germline CDR1 and CDR2 sequences are MNHEY and SMNVEV (reference sequence). This clonotype was seen only a few times. This sample's TCRbeta library carried unique molecular identifier barcodes. TCRdb passed the PCR reads through MiXCR, listing each CDR3 protein once. The sample includes 330,000 or so distinct CDR3 sequences, about 9.3% of them seen just once.

The chain combines TRBV27 with TRBJ2-2; TRBD1 matches 7 bases. The input for sequencing was PBMCs from the stem cell graft donor, taken from the stem cell graft. This TCR came from a human donor who donated a stem cell graft to a child with acute lymphoblastic leukemia. Here the CDR3 DNA reads TGTGCCAGCAGCCTGACAGGGTGGACCGGGGAGCTGTTTTTT. Translated: CASSLTGWTGELFF.